Listed below are T cell receptor beta chains from one sample, sequenced in a study of T-cell reconstitution after alpha-beta-depleted transplantation in children. A single record per CDR3 protein comes from TCRdb applying MiXCR to the PCR reads. The data contain roughly 350,000 distinct CDR3 sequences, about 9.4% of them singletons. Here the sequenced sample was PBMCs from the stem cell graft donor, taken from the stem cell graft. The receptors come from a human donor who donated a stem cell graft to a child with acute lymphoblastic leukemia. Each CDR3 is given with its conserved first and last residue. The D gene is left open where the match is weak. Clone size is given for some rows only: seen once, a few or many times, or a class if the clone is expanded.

clone_size | j_call | cdr3_length | d_call | v_call | cdr3_nt | cdr3_aa
few | TRBJ1-4 | 14 | TRBD1 | TRBV6-1 | TGTGCCAGCACCTCGACAGGGATTAATGAAAAACTGTTTTTT | CASTSTGINEKLFF
. | TRBJ1-2 | 16 | TRBD1 | TRBV5-4 | TGTGCCAGCAGGTCGGGACAGGGGCCCTCTAACTATGGCTACACCTTC | CASRSGQGPSNYGYTF
few | TRBJ2-3 | 18 | . | TRBV20-1 | TGCAGTGCTAGAGATAGTTCAGGTTACAGCGTCGGGCTAGATACGCAGTATTTT | CSARDSSGYSVGLDTQYF
many | TRBJ1-1 | 13 | . | TRBV12-3/TRBV12-4 | TGTGCCAGCAACCCGGGACAAGGAGATGAAGCTTTCTTT | CASNPGQGDEAFF
. | TRBJ2-1 | 14 | . | TRBV28 | TGTGCCAGCAGTCTCGGACTGGAGGGGTATGAGCAGTTCTTC | CASSLGLEGYEQFF
few | TRBJ1-5 | 15 | . | TRBV6-2/TRBV6-3 | TGTGCCAGCAGTATCACAGGAAGGGGCAATCAGCCCCAGCATTTT | CASSITGRGNQPQHF
few | TRBJ2-7 | 12 | TRBD2 | TRBV10-3 | TGTGCCATCAGAGGCGGGGGGCGCGAGCAGTACTTC | CAIRGGGREQYF
many | TRBJ2-2 | 13 | . | TRBV29-1 | TGCAGCGTTGGGCTAGCGAACACCGGGGAGCTGTTTTTT | CSVGLANTGELFF
many | TRBJ2-5 | 15 | TRBD2 | TRBV6-5 | TGTGCCAGCAGTTACTTTAGCGGGAGTGGGAAGACCCAGTACTTC | CASSYFSGSGKTQYF
few | TRBJ2-7 | 15 | TRBD2 | TRBV10-3 | TGTGCCATCAGTGCCGGGACTAGCGGAGCTTACGAGCAGTACTTC | CAISAGTSGAYEQYF
. | TRBJ2-2 | 16 | TRBD1 | TRBV7-2 | TGTGCCAGCAGCCCCCGAGGGACAGCGAACACCGGGGAGCTGTTTTTT | CASSPRGTANTGELFF
. | TRBJ1-5 | 13 | . | TRBV27 | TGTGCCAGCAGCCGAGGTAGGAGTCAGCCCCAGCATTTT | CASSRGRSQPQHF
few | TRBJ2-1 | 15 | . | TRBV28 | TGTGCCAGCAGTCCGGCGCTCCTCGTTTACAATGAGCAGTTCTTC | CASSPALLVYNEQFF
. | TRBJ2-1 | 15 | . | TRBV12-3/TRBV12-4 | TGTGCCAGCAGTTTACTGGGTGGATTGGACAATGAGCAGTTCTTC | CASSLLGGLDNEQFF
few | TRBJ2-7 | 16 | TRBD1 | TRBV20-1 | TGCAGTGCTAGAGACGTTATTATGACAGGGCACGACGAGCAGTACTTC | CSARDVIMTGHDEQYF
few | TRBJ2-1 | 14 | . | TRBV4-1 | TGCGCCAGCAGCCAAGGGCCCAAGGCCGGTGAGCAGTTCTTC | CASSQGPKAGEQFF
. | TRBJ2-5 | 13 | . | TRBV13 | TGTGCCAGCAGCCCCCGGGAACAAGAGACCCAGTACTTC | CASSPREQETQYF
few | TRBJ1-2 | 17 | . | TRBV25-1 | TGTGCCAGCAGTGAAGACGCGACCGTGGCAGGGAGGAACGGCTACACCTTC | CASSEDATVAGRNGYTF
. | TRBJ2-7 | 14 | TRBD2 | TRBV20-1 | TGCAGTGCCCTGAAGCGGGGGTTCTCCTACGAGCAGTACTTC | CSALKRGFSYEQYF
many | TRBJ2-7 | 14 | TRBD2 | TRBV6-2/TRBV6-3 | TGTGCCAGCAGTACAACTAGCGGGACGTACGAGCAGTACTTC | CASSTTSGTYEQYF
few | TRBJ2-4 | 11 | . | TRBV6-6 | TGTGCCAGCAGTTCCAATATTATTCAGTACTTC | CASSSNIIQYF
few | TRBJ1-2 | 14 | . | TRBV21-1 | TGTGCGTGCTACGCGGGGGGCCTTTGCTATGGCTACACCTTC | CACYAGGLCYGYTF
. | TRBJ1-5 | 13 | . | TRBV4-1 | TGCGCCAGCAGCCAAGGGGTCGCTCAGCCCCAGCATTTT | CASSQGVAQPQHF
few | TRBJ2-2 | 15 | TRBD2 | TRBV4-3 | TGCGCCAGCAGCCCCCGGACTAGCGGGGCCGGGGAGCTGTTTTTT | CASSPRTSGAGELFF
few | TRBJ2-5 | 14 | . | TRBV12-3/TRBV12-4 | TGTGCCAGCAGTACCCGGACGGCCCAAGAGACCCAGTACTTC | CASSTRTAQETQYF
few | TRBJ2-7 | 13 | . | TRBV4-1 | TGCGCCAGCAGCTGGAGGGAGGTCGACGAGCAGTACTTC | CASSWREVDEQYF
. | TRBJ1-2 | 11 | . | TRBV29-1 | TGCAGCGTCAACAGGGACTATGGCTACACCTTC | CSVNRDYGYTF
few | TRBJ2-2 | 16 | . | TRBV5-1 | TGCGCCAGCAGCCCGGTGGGGGACACAGGGACCGGGGAGCTGTTTTTT | CASSPVGDTGTGELFF
few | TRBJ2-7 | 16 | . | TRBV27 | TGTGCCAGCAGTTTATCGTCTGCTGCGGTAGCCTACGAGCAGTACTTC | CASSLSSAAVAYEQYF
many | TRBJ2-7 | 15 | . | TRBV12-3/TRBV12-4 | TGTGCCAGCAGCCCCTCCGGGTCAGGGTCCTACGAGCAGTACTTC | CASSPSGSGSYEQYF
. | TRBJ2-3 | 15 | . | TRBV28 | TGTGCCAGCAGTTTTATTCAGATGAGCACAGATACGCAGTATTTT | CASSFIQMSTDTQYF
. | TRBJ1-2 | 16 | . | TRBV6-5 | TGTGCCAGCAGTTTTACCCAGACAGGACCCAACTATGGCTACACCTTC | CASSFTQTGPNYGYTF
few | TRBJ1-6 | 16 | . | TRBV5-6 | TGTGCCAGCAGCCCTGACAAGACCTTCTATAATTCACCCCTCCACTTT | CASSPDKTFYNSPLHF
few | TRBJ2-5 | 17 | TRBD2 | TRBV27 | TGTGCCAGCAGTTTATCACCGCTAGCGGGAGTGGTAGAGACCCAGTACTTC | CASSLSPLAGVVETQYF
few | TRBJ1-5 | 18 | . | TRBV12-3/TRBV12-4 | TGTGCCAGCAGTCCCGGGGACGTCGGAAGATACAGCAATCAGCCCCAGCATTTT | CASSPGDVGRYSNQPQHF
once | TRBJ2-3 | 18 | TRBD2 | TRBV7-2 | TGTACCAGCAGTCTTAGCGGGAGGGCCGGTGGGAGGACAGATACGCAGTATTTT | CTSSLSGRAGGRTDTQYF
. | TRBJ2-2 | 14 | . | TRBV4-1 | TGCGCCAGCAGCCAAGAGCGCCTCACCGGGGAGCTGTTTTTT | CASSQERLTGELFF
. | TRBJ2-1 | 15 | . | TRBV7-2 | TGTGCCAGCAGCTTAGCAGAGCGGACTTACAATGAGCAGTTCTTC | CASSLAERTYNEQFF
. | TRBJ2-7 | 17 | . | TRBV7-2 | TGTGCCACCAGGCCAACCGGAGGGGGAAAGTTCGGGTACGAGCAGTACTTC | CATRPTGGGKFGYEQYF
. | TRBJ2-7 | 15 | TRBD2 | TRBV20-1 | TGCAGTGCTAGGGCGGCTAGCGGGAGTCCAGGGGAGCAGTACTTC | CSARAASGSPGEQYF
. | TRBJ2-1 | 13 | TRBD2 | TRBV29-1 | TGCAGCGTAAGCGGGGGGGACTCTTATGAGCAGTTCTTC | CSVSGGDSYEQFF
. | TRBJ2-4 | 16 | TRBD2 | TRBV7-2 | TGTGCCAGCAGCTTCCCGGGACTAGCGGGAGGAGACATTCACTACTTC | CASSFPGLAGGDIHYF
. | TRBJ1-2 | 12 | . | TRBV20-1 | TGCAGTGCTGGAGAGAGTTGGGGAAGCTACACCTTC | CSAGESWGSYTF
few | TRBJ2-7 | 15 | . | TRBV28 | TGTGCCAGCAGTTCCCCCGGGCAGGTAGCCTACGAGCAGTACTTC | CASSSPGQVAYEQYF
. | TRBJ2-1 | 12 | . | TRBV6-1 | TGTGCCAGCAGTGACCTGATGAATGAGCAGTTCTTC | CASSDLMNEQFF
few | TRBJ2-3 | 15 | TRBD2 | TRBV20-1 | TGCAGTGCCCAAAAACTAGCGGGAGTATCAGATACGCAGTATTTT | CSAQKLAGVSDTQYF
. | TRBJ2-1 | 15 | . | TRBV7-9 | TGTGCCAGCAGCTTAGAAGCGGGTGTCTACAATGAGCAGTTCTTC | CASSLEAGVYNEQFF
few | TRBJ2-2 | 15 | TRBD2 | TRBV20-1 | TGCAGTGCTAGACGTAGCGGGAGGGTAGCCGGGGAGCTGTTTTTT | CSARRSGRVAGELFF
many | TRBJ2-5 | 15 | TRBD2 | TRBV7-9 | TGTGCCAGCAGCTCTAGCGGGAGCATAGGAGAGACCCAGTACTTC | CASSSSGSIGETQYF
. | TRBJ2-3 | 15 | . | TRBV7-9 | TGTGCCAGCACCTCCATAGGGGCGAAAGAAGATACGCAGTATTTT | CASTSIGAKEDTQYF
many | TRBJ2-7 | 14 | TRBD2 | TRBV7-9 | TGTGCCAGCAGCGACGGACTAGCTGTCTACGAGCAGTACTTC | CASSDGLAVYEQYF
. | TRBJ2-3 | 14 | . | TRBV7-9 | TGTGCCAGCAGCCCTCTATCGGGCACAGATACGCAGTATTTT | CASSPLSGTDTQYF